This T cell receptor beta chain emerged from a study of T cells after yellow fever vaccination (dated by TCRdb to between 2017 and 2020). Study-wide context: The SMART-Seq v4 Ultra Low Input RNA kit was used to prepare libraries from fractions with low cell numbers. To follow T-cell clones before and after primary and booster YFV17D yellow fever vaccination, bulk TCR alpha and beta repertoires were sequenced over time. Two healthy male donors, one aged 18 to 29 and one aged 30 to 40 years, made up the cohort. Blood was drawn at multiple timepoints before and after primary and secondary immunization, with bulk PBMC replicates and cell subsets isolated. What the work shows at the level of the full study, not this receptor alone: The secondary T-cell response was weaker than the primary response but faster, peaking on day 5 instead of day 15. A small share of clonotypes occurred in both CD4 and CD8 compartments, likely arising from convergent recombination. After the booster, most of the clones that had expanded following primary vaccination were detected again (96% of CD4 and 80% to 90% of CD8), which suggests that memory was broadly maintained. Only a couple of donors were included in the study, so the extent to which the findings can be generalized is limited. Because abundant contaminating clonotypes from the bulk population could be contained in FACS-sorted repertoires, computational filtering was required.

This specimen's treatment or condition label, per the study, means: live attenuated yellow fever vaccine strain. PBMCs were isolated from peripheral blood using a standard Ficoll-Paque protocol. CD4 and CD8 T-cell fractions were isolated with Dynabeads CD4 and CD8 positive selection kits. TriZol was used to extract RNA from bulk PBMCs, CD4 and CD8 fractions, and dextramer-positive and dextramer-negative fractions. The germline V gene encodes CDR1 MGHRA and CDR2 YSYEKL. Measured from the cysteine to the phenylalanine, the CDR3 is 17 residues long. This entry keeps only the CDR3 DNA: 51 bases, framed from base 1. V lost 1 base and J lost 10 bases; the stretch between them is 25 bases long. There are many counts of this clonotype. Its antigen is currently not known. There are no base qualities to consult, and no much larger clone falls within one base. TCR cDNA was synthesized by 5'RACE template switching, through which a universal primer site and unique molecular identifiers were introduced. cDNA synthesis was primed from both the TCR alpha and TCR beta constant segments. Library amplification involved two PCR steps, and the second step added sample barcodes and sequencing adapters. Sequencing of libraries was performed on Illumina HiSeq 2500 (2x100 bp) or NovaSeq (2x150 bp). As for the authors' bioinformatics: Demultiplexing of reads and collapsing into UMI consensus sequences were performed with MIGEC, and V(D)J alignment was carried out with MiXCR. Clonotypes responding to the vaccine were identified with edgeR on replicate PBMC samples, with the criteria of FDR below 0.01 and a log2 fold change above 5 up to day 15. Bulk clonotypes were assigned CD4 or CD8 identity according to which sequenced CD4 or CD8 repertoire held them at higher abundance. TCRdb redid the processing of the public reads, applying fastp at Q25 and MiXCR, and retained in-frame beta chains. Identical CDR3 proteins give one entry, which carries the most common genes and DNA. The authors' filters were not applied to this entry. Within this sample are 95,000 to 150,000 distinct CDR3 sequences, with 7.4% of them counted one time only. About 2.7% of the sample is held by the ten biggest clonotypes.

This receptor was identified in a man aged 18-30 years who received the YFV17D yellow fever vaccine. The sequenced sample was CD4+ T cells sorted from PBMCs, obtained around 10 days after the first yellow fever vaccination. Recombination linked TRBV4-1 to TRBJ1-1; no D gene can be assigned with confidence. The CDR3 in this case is CASSQVDLGIILDGAFF. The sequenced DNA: TGCGCCAGCAGCCAAGTGGATCTCGGAATTATACTCGACGGAGCTTTCTTT.